Each of the 12 T cell receptor beta chains below was sequenced from the same sample in a study of blood T cell repertoires in COVID-19. Clones were sequenced by immunoSEQ multiplex PCR, and TCRdb holds only the in-frame ones, with some missing. The profile shows some 150,000 clones, over 65% of them singletons. Sequencing was done on a sample of peripheral blood. The receptors derive from a man older than 75 with acute or convalescent COVID-19.

The chain is built from TRBV3-1 (or the pseudogene TRBV3-2) and TRBJ2-3; D is unresolved. This CDR3 region has 14 residues. The germline CDR1 and CDR2 sequences are LGHDT and YNNKEL (reference sequence). Trimming left V 5 bases short and J 1 base short, with 10 bases between. CDR3 bases: TGTGCCAGCAGCTTCCTCGGAGGCACAGATACGCAGTATTTT. It specifies CASSFLGGTDTQYF.

The chain carries TRBV29-1 and TRBJ1-5, with 7 bases fitting TRBD1. Trimming cost V 6 bases and J 2 bases; bases outside gene matches: 7. The CDR3 covers 14 residues. Germline-derived CDR1 and CDR2 are SQVTM and ANQGSEA. The CDR3 nucleotides are TGCAGCGTACGCCAGGGGGTCGGCAATCAGCCCCAGCATTTT. Its translation is CSVRQGVGNQPQHF. Full variable domain (remainder filled in from reference TRBV29-1 and TRBJ1-5): SAVISQKPSRDICQRGTSLTIQCQVDSQVTMMFWYRQQPGQSLTLIATANQGSEATYESGFVIDKFPISRPNLTFSTLTVSNMSPEDSSIYLCSVRQGVGNQPQHFGDGTRLSIL.

J is TRBJ2-1 and V is TRBV29-1, with 11 bases aligning to TRBD1. In germline, CDR1 is SQVTM, CDR2 ANQGSEA. V dropped 4 bases and J dropped 2; count of bases not matched to a gene: 4. The CDR3 is made up of 15 amino acids. In DNA, the CDR3 is TGCAGCGTTGGGGAGGGACAGGGGGCCTACAATGAGCAGTTCTTC. Its protein product is CSVGEGQGAYNEQFF.

The chain is built from TRBV6-5 and TRBJ2-5; TRBD1 aligns across 9 bases. The CDR3 consists of 15 residues. The V segment lost 4 bases and the J segment 1 base; nucleotides outside the gene matches: 4. Germline assignment: CDR1 MNHEY and CDR2 SVGAGI. CDR3 protein: CASSSGTGIQETQYF. DNA of the CDR3: TGTGCCAGCAGTTCCGGGACAGGGATCCAAGAGACCCAGTACTTC.

The V and J genes are TRBV3-1 (or the pseudogene TRBV3-2) and TRBJ2-2; 8 bases are a match to TRBD1. The length of the CDR3 is 14 residues. The V gene's germline CDR1 is LGHDT and CDR2 YNNKEL (reference sequence). Trimming cost V 5 bases and J 3 bases; bases outside gene matches: 2. The CDR3 here is CASSYRGDTGELFF. The CDR3 DNA reads as TGTGCCAGCAGCTACAGGGGGGACACCGGGGAGCTGTTTTTT.

This sequence joins TRBV12-2 and TRBJ1-1; no DNA check was done on the table's D call, TRBD1. TRBV12-2 is shown as a pseudogene. The length of the CDR3 is 15 residues. The CDR3 bases are TGTGCAAGTCGCTATCAGGGACAGATGAACACTGAAGCTTTCTTT. This sequence encodes CASRYQGQMNTEAFF.

CDR3 in DNA: TGTGCCAGCTCGGAGGGACAGAAAACCTATGGCTACACCTTC. This sequence encodes CASSEGQKTYGYTF. V gene TRBV18 combines with J gene TRBJ1-2; 7 bases align to TRBD1. Germline V CDR1 and CDR2: KGHSH, LQKENI. V shed 6 bases, J shed 4 bases, and the junction held 8 bases outside the gene matches. This CDR3 is built from 14 residues.

The chain carries TRBV5-1 and TRBJ1-1; D is possibly TRBD1 (6 bases). Germline assignment: CDR1 SGHRS and CDR2 YFSETQ. V lost 3 bases and J lost 1, with 10 bases in between. The CDR3 is 14 amino acids. The CDR3 DNA reads TGCGCCAGCAGCTCCCTAGGGGGGAACACTGAAGCTTTCTTT. Protein product: CASSSLGGNTEAFF.

The chain couples TRBV5-1 to TRBJ1-5, with TRBD1 matching 7 bases. The CDR3 is 14 residues long. The ends lost 4 bases at V and 2 bases at J; junction bases unmatched: 3. Germline CDR1 and CDR2: SGHRS and YFSETQ. Here the CDR3 reads CASSEGAGNQPQHF. CDR3 nucleotide sequence: TGCGCCAGCAGCGAGGGGGCCGGCAATCAGCCCCAGCATTTT.

The genes are TRBV7-3 and TRBJ1-6, with D maybe TRBD1 (5 bases). V shed 2 bases and J shed 0 bases, with 8 bases lying between them. This CDR3 is built from 16 residues. CDR1 and CDR2 (germline): SGHTA, FQGTGA. The CDR3 protein is CASSLRGGSYNSPLHF. The CDR3 DNA reads as TGTGCCAGCAGCTTACGCGGGGGCTCCTATAATTCACCCCTCCACTTT.

This clone appeared once. V and J are TRBV15 and TRBJ1-2; 9 nucleotides line up with TRBD1. Germline CDR1 and CDR2: LNHNV and YYDKDF (reference sequence). J lost 2 bases, V lost 5 bases, and 6 bases had no gene match. The CDR3 runs 15 residues. CDR3 sequence (DNA): TGTGCCACCAGCGTTAACAGGGGGCGGAACTATGGCTACACCTTC. It codes for CATSVNRGRNYGYTF.

This clone was seen a few times. The chain carries TRBV15 and TRBJ2-2, with 9 positions matching TRBD1. This CDR3 is built from 16 residues. V gave up 4 bases and J gave up 6 bases; unmatched junction bases: 9. Germline CDR1 reads LNHNV; CDR2 reads YYDKDF (reference sequence). This chain's CDR3 is CATSTPDRGRPGELFF. The CDR3 DNA sequence: TGTGCCACCAGCACCCCGGACAGGGGAAGGCCCGGGGAGCTGTTTTTT. Drawing the rest from reference TRBV15 and TRBJ2-2, the complete variable domain is DAMVIQNPRYQVTQFGKPVTLSCSQTLNHNVMYWYQQKSSQAPKLLFHYYDKDFNNEADTPDNFQSRRPNTSFCFLDIRSPGLGDTAMYLCATSTPDRGRPGELFFGEGSRLTVL.